The 21 T cell receptor beta chains in this list originate from one sample, sequenced in a study of cytomegalovirus exposure and HLA in healthy donors. 60 Vbeta and 13 Jbeta primers were used in PCR. The assay was immunoSEQ multiplex PCR, and TCRdb's table has in-frame clones only and misses some. The repertoire holds approximately 110,000 clones, around three quarters seen once, with 2.5% to 3% in the top ten. Sequenced: PBMCs. The source is a woman aged 18-29 years in good health and CMV-seropositive.

The chain combines TRBV9 with TRBJ2-2; D is possibly TRBD1 (5 bases). V shed 0 bases and J shed 7 bases, with 13 bases lying between them. Germline V lookup: CDR1 SGDLS, CDR2 YYNGEE. This CDR3 region has 15 residues. Written as DNA, the CDR3 is TGTGCCAGCAGCGTAGTTGGCTCAAGGGGCGGGGAGCTGTTTTTT. This gives the protein CASSVVGSRGGELFF.

The chain employs TRBV5-1 and TRBJ2-3; 9 positions match TRBD2. With V trimmed by 3 bases and J by 0 bases, 8 bases remained unmatched. Looked up from germline, CDR1 is SGHRS and CDR2 is YFSETQ. The CDR3 loop spans 17 amino acids. The CDR3 protein is CASSSGTSSLSTDTQYF. CDR3 in DNA: TGCGCCAGCAGCTCCGGGACTAGCTCCCTGAGCACAGATACGCAGTATTTT.

The V and J genes are TRBV7-6 and TRBJ1-1; 10 positions agree with TRBD1. Germline CDR1 and CDR2: SGHVS and FNYEAQ. Trimming removed 5 bases from V and 3 bases from J; junction bases left unmatched: 9. CDR3 length: 16 amino acids. The CDR3 loop reads CASSLGTGVYDTEAFF. The CDR3 DNA reads as TGTGCCAGCAGCCTAGGGACAGGGGTCTATGACACTGAAGCTTTCTTT.

Points on this clone: Mismatch with germline at one junction end may stem from a read error. V usage is TRBV7-9 and J usage is TRBJ2-7, with 8 nucleotides matching TRBD2. Germline V gene sequence: CDR1 SEHNR, CDR2 FQNEAQ (reference sequence). The CDR3 contains 14 residues. CDR3 coding DNA: TGTTCCAGCAGGGAAGCGGGAGTCTCCTACGAGCAGTACTTC. Its protein product is CSSREAGVSYEQYF.

The chain carries TRBV10-3 and TRBJ2-7; TRBD1 agrees at 9 bases. The CDR3 contains 15 residues. The trim removed 4 bases at V and 3 bases at J, leaving 7 bases unmatched. Germline V gene sequence: CDR1 ENHRY, CDR2 SYGVKD. The CDR3 region is CAISVGQGQLYEQYF. The DNA of the CDR3 is TGTGCCATCAGTGTGGGACAGGGACAACTCTACGAGCAGTACTTC.

The sample holds a few counts of this clone. The V call is TRBV7-9, the J call TRBJ2-7, with 7 bases identical to TRBD1. Germline CDR1 SEHNR, CDR2 FQNEAQ (reference sequence). The ends lost 5 bases at V and 7 bases at J; junction bases unmatched: 8. The CDR3 runs to 13 residues. The CDR3 DNA reads TGTGCCAGCAGCCCCAGACAGGGTGGGGAGCAGTACTTC. Translating gives CASSPRQGGEQYF.

The rearrangement links TRBV5-3 to TRBJ2-3; D is possibly TRBD1 (6 bases). TRBV5-3 is an ORF, and what it does is uncertain. This CDR3 is 14 amino acids long. Trimming removed 5 bases from V and 2 bases from J, with 12 bases in between. The CDR3 DNA sequence: TGTGCCAGAAGGGACAGAAAAGCCACAGATACGCAGTATTTT. Protein: CARRDRKATDTQYF.

The J gene is TRBJ1-1, the V gene TRBV11-2; D perhaps matches TRBD1 (5 bases). The CDR3 runs to 14 residues. Between the trimmed V and J ends, which lost 0 bases and 5 bases, there was a span of 10 bases. Germline assignment: CDR1 SGHAT and CDR2 FQNNGV. CDR3 region: CASSLDLQGTEAFF. The CDR3 bases are TGTGCCAGCAGCTTAGATCTTCAGGGAACTGAAGCTTTCTTT.

The J gene is TRBJ1-5, the V gene TRBV14; D gene uncertain. Germline lookup yields CDR1 SGHDN and CDR2 FVKESK. The CDR3 extends over 16 amino acids. V lost 1 base and J 0 bases, leaving 10 bases between the germline ends. In DNA, the CDR3 is TGTGCCAGCAGCCAAGGAAGCGGGCATAGCAATCAGCCCCAGCATTTT. Encoded protein: CASSQGSGHSNQPQHF.

The chain uses TRBV7-9 and TRBJ1-2, with D uncertain. The CDR3 totals 13 residues. V lost 1 base to trimming and J lost 5 bases, with 8 bases between them. Germline loops: CDR1 SEHNR, CDR2 FQNEAQ (reference sequence). In DNA form, the CDR3 reads TGTGCCAGCAGCTTAGAGGCGGGATATGGCTACACCTTC. As protein: CASSLEAGYGYTF.

This clone appeared a few times. The chain combines TRBV5-6 with TRBJ1-1; D might be TRBD1 (6 bases). The V end lost 1 base, the J end lost 7 bases, and 20 bases lay between the germline ends. The CDR3 contains 16 residues. The V gene's germline CDR1 is SGHDT and CDR2 YYEEEE. CDR3 bases: TGTGCCAGCAGCTTGAGGGAAAGAAACAGGGTCAATGAAGCTTTCTTT. Translation: CASSLRERNRVNEAFF.

CDR3 sequence (DNA): TGTGCCAGCAGTTTCCTCGGGTCCTACGAGCAGTACTTC. The encoded protein is CASSFLGSYEQYF. V is TRBV27 and J is TRBJ2-7; the D is unclear. The V end was cut by 3 bases, the J end by 1 base, with 7 bases between. Germline V CDR1 and CDR2: MNHEY, SMNVEV (reference sequence). The CDR3 consists of 13 residues.

The genes are TRBV18 and TRBJ2-7; 8 bases align to TRBD1. Germline lookup yields CDR1 KGHSH and CDR2 LQKENI. The CDR3 is made up of 14 amino acids. The V segment lost 5 bases and the J segment 5 bases; nucleotides outside the gene matches: 8. The CDR3 loop reads CASSTRQGFDEQYF. In nucleotides, the CDR3 is TGTGCCAGCTCAACAAGACAGGGGTTCGACGAGCAGTACTTC.

The chain joins TRBV14 to TRBJ2-7; a possible D gene is TRBD1 (6 bases). V lost 4 bases and J lost 3, with 10 bases in between. Germline assignment: CDR1 SGHDN and CDR2 FVKESK. The CDR3 is made up of 13 amino acids. The CDR3 bases are TGTGCCAGCAGCCGGGACATCAACTACGAGCAGTACTTC. This encodes CASSRDINYEQYF.

The chain joins TRBV6-5 to TRBJ2-1; D might be TRBD1 (5 bases). Per germline, CDR1 MNHEY and CDR2 SVGAGI. Trimming cost V 2 bases and J 4 bases, with 12 bases left between them. CDR3 length equals 15 residues. In nucleotides, the CDR3 is TGTGCCAGCAGTTACCAGGGTTGGGGATACAATGAGCAGTTCTTC. The encoded protein is CASSYQGWGYNEQFF.

This clone was seen a few times. The rearrangement joins TRBV6-4 to TRBJ1-5; D perhaps matches TRBD1 (5 bases). CDR3 length: 13 residues. Trimming pared 3 bases from V and 4 bases from J, leaving 7 bases between. Germline V gene lookup returns CDR1 MRHNA and CDR2 SNTAGT. The CDR3 sequence: CASSESGNQPQHF. In nucleotides, the CDR3 is TGTGCCAGCAGTGAGTCAGGGAATCAGCCCCAGCATTTT.

The J gene is TRBJ1-1, the V gene TRBV9, with TRBD1 identical over 9 bases. V lost 0 bases to trimming and J lost 1 base; unmatched junction nucleotides: 4. From germline, CDR1 is SGDLS and CDR2 YYNGEE. The CDR3 runs to 16 residues. Written as DNA, the CDR3 is TGTGCCAGCAGCGTAGGCATGGACAGGGGGAACACTGAAGCTTTCTTT. Translating gives CASSVGMDRGNTEAFF.

The gene calls are TRBV5-1 and TRBJ1-2; D not resolved. CDR3 length: 15 residues. Per the germline V gene, CDR1 is SGHRS and CDR2 is YFSETQ. V shed 0 bases and J shed 5 bases, with 14 bases lying between them. The CDR3 DNA follows: TGCGCCAGCAGCTTGGCCATGGGAGTTGGATATGGCTACACCTTC. Amino acids: CASSLAMGVGYGYTF.

The chain has TRBV5-6 and TRBJ1-3; D uncertain. The germline V and J ends were trimmed by 1 base and 4 bases, with 9 bases remaining between them. Per the germline V gene, CDR1 is SGHDT and CDR2 is YYEEEE. This CDR3 has 14 residues. DNA of the CDR3: TGTGCCAGCAGCTTGTCGGGTGAAGGAAACACCATATATTTT. Its translation is CASSLSGEGNTIYF.

The chain combines TRBV7-2 with TRBJ1-6; D is unresolved. Trimming removed 2 bases from V and 4 bases from J, with 15 bases in between. CDR1 is SGHTA, CDR2 FQGNSA, per germline. The CDR3 totals 17 residues. This CDR3 is CASSLTAQRNYNSPLHF. The CDR3 region has the DNA TGTGCCAGCAGCTTAACCGCACAGCGGAATTATAATTCACCCCTCCACTTT.

The rearrangement joins TRBV11-3 to TRBJ2-3; 13 bases are shared with TRBD2. The J segment lost 2 bases and the V segment lost 4 bases, leaving 3 bases of the junction unmatched. Germline CDR1 SGHNT, CDR2 YENEEA. This CDR3 has 16 residues. As DNA, the CDR3 is TGTGCCAGCAGCTCGGGGACTAGCGGGGCCACAGATACGCAGTATTTT. It specifies CASSSGTSGATDTQYF.